This TCR beta chain was documented in a study of Ad26.COV2.S vaccination and SARS-CoV-2 variants. Treatment here: about 20 received Ad26.COV2.S at low or high dose, single or two shots; roughly five received placebo; per-sample allocation not given. Collection of samples fell on day 63 after the first vaccine or placebo injection. Method: immunoSEQ multiplex PCR; TCRdb's copy keeps in-frame clones and lacks some. The sample contains over 250,000 clones, 80% to 90% of which appear only once. This clone was seen only once. This receptor was identified in a person between 18 and 59 years old who received the Ad26.COV2.S COVID-19 vaccine or a placebo. The specimen was peripheral blood, collected in a trial of Ad26.COV2.S vaccine versus placebo.

In DNA, the CDR3 is TGTGCCAGCAGCTTGTTGCAGGGGTTTAATTCACCCCTCCACTTT. The encoded protein is CASSLLQGFNSPLHF. The chain joins TRBV5-6 to TRBJ1-6; D is possibly TRBD1 (6 bases). CDR3 length: 15 amino acids. V shed 1 base and J shed 6 bases, with 11 bases lying between them. The germline V gene has CDR1 SGHDT and CDR2 YYEEEE.